A selection of T cell receptor beta chains follows, all from one sample in a study of a mutant IDH1 vaccine in newly diagnosed glioma. Data came from immunoSEQ multiplex PCR; TCRdb stores just in-frame clones and leaves some out. The sample holds about 88,000 clones, approximately 80% seen once. Sequencing used PBMCs, obtained from a glioma patient treated with radiotherapy, temozolomide or both. All receptors derive from a man aged 40-49 years with glioma. Some clones in this sample may be carry-over from other donors' samples. Both conserved end residues are part of each CDR3. The D gene is left open where the match is weak. Size is omitted from some rows. Given values are once, few, many or a class for expanded clones.

v_call	d_call	clone_size	j_call	cdr3_aa	cdr3_nt
TRBV6-6	TRBD1	NA	TRBJ2-7	CASSSRQGGEQYF	TGTGCCAGCAGTTCTCGACAGGGGGGGGAGCAGTACTTC
TRBV6-6	TRBD1	NA	TRBJ1-1	CASSPGQGAYTEAFF	TGTGCCAGCAGTCCGGGACAGGGGGCCTACACTGAAGCTTTCTTT
TRBV4-2	NA	NA	TRBJ2-6	CASSQEGVSGANVLTF	TGTGCCAGCAGCCAAGAAGGGGTCTCTGGGGCCAACGTCCTGACTTTC
TRBV9	NA	NA	TRBJ2-3	CASSLKGTHPTDTQYF	TGTGCCAGCAGCCTAAAAGGGACTCATCCCACAGATACGCAGTATTTT
TRBV7-2	TRBD1	NA	TRBJ2-7	CASSLGTGGEYEQYF	TGTGCCAGCAGCTTAGGTACAGGGGGAGAGTACGAGCAGTACTTC
TRBV7-2	TRBD1	NA	TRBJ1-4	CASSRLQGGREKLFF	TGTGCCAGCAGCCGACTACAGGGGGGAAGAGAAAAACTGTTTTTT
TRBV7-2	TRBD2	NA	TRBJ2-7	CASSSTSGGAYEQYF	TGTGCCAGCAGCTCGACTAGCGGGGGGGCATACGAGCAGTACTTC
TRBV6-5	NA	NA	TRBJ1-1	CASSYDSEAFF	TGTGCCAGCAGTTACGACAGTGAAGCTTTCTTT
TRBV5-1	NA	NA	TRBJ1-2	CASSPQDGGGYTF	TGCGCCAGCAGCCCCCAGGACGGGGGCGGCTACACCTTC
TRBV6-5	NA	NA	TRBJ1-2	CANRQVGGYTF	TGTGCCAATCGACAGGTTGGCGGCTACACCTTC
TRBV6-5	NA	NA	TRBJ1-6	CASSNSGDKSPLHF	TGTGCCAGCAGTAACTCAGGGGATAAATCACCCCTCCACTTT
TRBV6-5	NA	NA	TRBJ1-4	CASRTFVNNEKLFF	TGTGCCAGCAGGACCTTCGTTAATAATGAAAAACTGTTTTTT
TRBV6-5	NA	NA	TRBJ2-7	CASSYSSGAPYEQYF	TGTGCCAGCAGTTACTCATCCGGGGCCCCCTACGAGCAGTACTTC
TRBV5-6	TRBD1	NA	TRBJ2-7	CASSYTGTGYSNEQYF	TGTGCCAGCAGCTACACCGGGACAGGGTACTCCAACGAGCAGTACTTC
TRBV14	NA	NA	TRBJ1-2	CASSQSTSYGYTF	TGTGCCAGCAGCCAATCGACATCCTATGGCTACACCTTC
TRBV5-1	NA	NA	TRBJ2-5	CASSWGGTAAAEETQYF	TGCGCCAGCAGCTGGGGGGGGACAGCTGCGGCGGAAGAGACCCAGTACTTC
TRBV13	TRBD1	NA	TRBJ1-2	CASSLGQANYGYTF	TGTGCCAGCAGCCTGGGACAGGCGAACTATGGCTACACCTTC
TRBV5-1	TRBD1	NA	TRBJ2-3	CASSTDRGSGTDTQYF	TGCGCCAGCAGCACAGACAGGGGCTCAGGCACAGATACGCAGTATTTT
TRBV14	TRBD2	NA	TRBJ2-7	CASSRGRGIEGQYF	TGTGCCAGCAGCCGTGGGCGGGGGATCGAGGGGCAGTACTTC
TRBV7-6	NA	NA	TRBJ2-5	CASSKTRVGETQYF	TGTGCCAGCAGCAAAACGAGGGTCGGAGAGACCCAGTACTTC
TRBV30	NA	NA	TRBJ2-5	CAWSVLWGQETQYF	TGTGCCTGGAGTGTACTTTGGGGACAAGAGACCCAGTACTTC
TRBV30	TRBD2	NA	TRBJ2-1	CAWSVRGGPNEQFF	TGTGCCTGGAGTGTACGGGGGGGGCCCAATGAGCAGTTCTTC
TRBV29-1	TRBD1	once	TRBJ1-2	CSVGGQGSGYTF	TGCAGCGTGGGGGGACAGGGAAGTGGCTACACCTTC
TRBV18	TRBD1	NA	TRBJ2-5	CASSPGTEETQYF	TGTGCCAGCTCACCAGGGACAGAAGAGACCCAGTACTTC
TRBV5-4	NA	NA	TRBJ2-7	CASSFGGGAFDEQYF	TGTGCCAGCAGCTTCGGCGGCGGGGCGTTCGACGAGCAGTACTTC
TRBV6-4	NA	NA	TRBJ2-3	CASARGGEDTQYF	TGTGCCAGCGCCAGGGGCGGGGAAGATACGCAGTATTTT
TRBV27	NA	NA	TRBJ1-5	CASSRPDQPQHF	TGTGCCAGCAGCCGCCCAGATCAGCCCCAGCATTTT
TRBV9	NA	few	TRBJ1-6	CASKRGDSPLHF	TGTGCCAGCAAGAGAGGTGATTCACCCCTCCACTTT
TRBV7-9	NA	NA	TRBJ2-5	CASSLVIQGRETQYF	TGTGCCAGCAGCTTAGTTATTCAGGGGCGAGAGACCCAGTACTTC
TRBV19	NA	NA	TRBJ1-2	CASSLTVPANYGYTF	TGTGCCAGTAGTTTGACAGTACCGGCTAACTATGGCTACACCTTC
TRBV5-1	NA	NA	TRBJ2-7	CASSPRPTGFAYEQYF	TGCGCCAGCAGCCCGCGACCCACGGGGTTTGCTTACGAGCAGTACTTC
TRBV4-1	TRBD1	NA	TRBJ1-6	CASSQRTGIDNSPLHF	TGCGCCAGCAGCCAAAGGACAGGGATTGACAATTCACCCCTCCACTTT
TRBV7-8	TRBD2	few	TRBJ2-2	CASSRRGGVTGELFF	TGTGCCAGCAGCCGACGCGGGGGGGTCACCGGGGAGCTGTTTTTT
TRBV19	NA	NA	TRBJ2-7	CASSIRGATYEQYF	TGTGCCAGTAGTATAAGAGGGGCGACCTACGAGCAGTACTTC
TRBV5-4	NA	NA	TRBJ1-1	CASSHPPGAEAFF	TGTGCCAGCAGCCATCCCCCGGGCGCTGAAGCTTTCTTT
TRBV5-1	TRBD1	NA	TRBJ1-4	CASSSGQGAPEKLFF	TGCGCCAGCAGCTCGGGACAGGGGGCCCCTGAAAAACTGTTTTTT
TRBV13	NA	NA	TRBJ2-5	CASSRQGGEETQYF	TGTGCCAGCAGCCGACAGGGAGGAGAGGAGACCCAGTACTTC
TRBV5-1	NA	once	TRBJ2-3	CASSLGQVTDTQYF	TGCGCCAGCAGCTTGGGGCAAGTCACAGATACGCAGTATTTT
TRBV5-4	NA	NA	TRBJ1-4	CASSLALGGGEKLFF	TGTGCCAGCAGCTTGGCCCTGGGCGGCGGAGAAAAACTGTTTTTT
TRBV5-1	NA	NA	TRBJ1-4	CASSLVAANEKLFF	TGCGCCAGCAGCTTGGTGGCAGCTAATGAAAAACTGTTTTTT